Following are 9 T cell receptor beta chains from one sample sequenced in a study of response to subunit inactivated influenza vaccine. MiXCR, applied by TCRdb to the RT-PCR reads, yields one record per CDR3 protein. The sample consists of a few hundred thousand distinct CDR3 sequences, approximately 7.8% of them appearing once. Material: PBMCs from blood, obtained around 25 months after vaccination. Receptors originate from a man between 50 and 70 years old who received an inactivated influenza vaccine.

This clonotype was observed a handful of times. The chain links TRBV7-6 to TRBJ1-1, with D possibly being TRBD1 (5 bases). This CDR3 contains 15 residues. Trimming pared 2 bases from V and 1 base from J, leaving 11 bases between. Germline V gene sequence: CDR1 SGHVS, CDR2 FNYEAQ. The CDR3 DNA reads TGTGCCAGCAGCTTAATCAGGGATGCGAACACTGAAGCTTTCTTT. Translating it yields CASSLIRDANTEAFF.

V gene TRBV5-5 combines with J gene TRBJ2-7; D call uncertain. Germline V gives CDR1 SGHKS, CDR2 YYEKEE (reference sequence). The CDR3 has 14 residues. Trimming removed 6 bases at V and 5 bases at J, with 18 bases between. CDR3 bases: TGTGCCAGCAAAACCGAAGGGTCCAGTGACGAGCAGTACTTC. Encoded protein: CASKTEGSSDEQYF. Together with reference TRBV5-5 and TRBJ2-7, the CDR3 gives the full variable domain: DAGVTQSPTHLIKTRGQQVTLRCSPISGHKSVSWYQQVLGQGPQFIFQYYEKEERGRGNFPDRFSARQFPNYSSELNVNALLLGDSALYLCASKTEGSSDEQYFGPGTRLTVT.

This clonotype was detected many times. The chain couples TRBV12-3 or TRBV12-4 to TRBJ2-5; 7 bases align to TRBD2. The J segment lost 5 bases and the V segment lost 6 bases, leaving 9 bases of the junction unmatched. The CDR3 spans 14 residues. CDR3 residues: CASRIAGGVETQYF. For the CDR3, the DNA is TGTGCCAGCAGGATAGCGGGCGGGGTGGAGACCCAGTACTTC.

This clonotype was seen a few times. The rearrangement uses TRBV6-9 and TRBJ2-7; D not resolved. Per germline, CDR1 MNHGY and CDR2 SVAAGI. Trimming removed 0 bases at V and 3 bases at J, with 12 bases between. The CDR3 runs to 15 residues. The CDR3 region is CASSYSLRFDYEQYF. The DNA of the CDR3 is TGTGCCAGCAGTTATTCGCTGCGTTTCGACTACGAGCAGTACTTC.

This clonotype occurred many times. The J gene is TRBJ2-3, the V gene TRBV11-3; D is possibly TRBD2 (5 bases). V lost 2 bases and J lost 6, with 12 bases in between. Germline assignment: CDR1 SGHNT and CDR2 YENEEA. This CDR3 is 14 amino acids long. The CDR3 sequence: CASSLHRGFDTQYF. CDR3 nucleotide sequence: TGTGCCAGCAGCTTACATAGAGGGTTTGATACGCAGTATTTT.

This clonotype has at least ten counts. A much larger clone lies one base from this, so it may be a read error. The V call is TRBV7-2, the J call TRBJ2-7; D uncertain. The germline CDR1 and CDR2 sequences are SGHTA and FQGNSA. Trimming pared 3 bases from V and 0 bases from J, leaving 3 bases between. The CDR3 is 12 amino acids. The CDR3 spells CASSFASYEQYF. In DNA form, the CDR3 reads TGTGCCAGCAGCTTTGCCTCCTACGAGCAGTACTTC.

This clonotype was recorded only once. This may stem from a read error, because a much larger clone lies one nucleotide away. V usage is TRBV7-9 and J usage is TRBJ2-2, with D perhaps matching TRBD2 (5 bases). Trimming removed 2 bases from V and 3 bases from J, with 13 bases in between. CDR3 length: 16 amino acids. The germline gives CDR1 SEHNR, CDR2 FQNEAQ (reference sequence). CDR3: CASSLPGVAYTGELFF. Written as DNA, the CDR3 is TGTGCCAGCAGCTTACCCGGGGTAGCCTACACCGGGGAGCTGTTTTTT.

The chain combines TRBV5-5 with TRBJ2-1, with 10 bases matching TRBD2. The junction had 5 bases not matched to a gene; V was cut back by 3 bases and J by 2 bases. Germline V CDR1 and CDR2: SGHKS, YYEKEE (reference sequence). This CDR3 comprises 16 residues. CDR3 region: CASSSLTSGPYNEQFF. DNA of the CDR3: TGTGCCAGCAGCTCGTTGACTAGCGGGCCCTACAATGAGCAGTTCTTC.

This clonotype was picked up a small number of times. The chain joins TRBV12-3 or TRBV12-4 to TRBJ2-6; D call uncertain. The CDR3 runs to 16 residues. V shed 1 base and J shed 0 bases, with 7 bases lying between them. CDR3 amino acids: CASSLGKLSGANVLTF. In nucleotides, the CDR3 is TGTGCCAGCAGTTTAGGGAAACTCTCTGGGGCCAACGTCCTGACTTTC.